Below, 9 T cell receptor beta chains from the same sample are listed, as sequenced in a study of shared clonotypes between healthy human individuals. Method: immunoSEQ multiplex PCR; TCRdb's copy keeps in-frame clones and lacks some. The sample carries just over 2,000,000 clones, roughly 94% recorded once. Sequenced input: naive CD4+ T cells sorted from blood. Subset given: CD45RA+ positively selected. Receptors originate from a man aged 18-30 years in good health.

The CDR3 region is CATQREKLFF. The CDR3 DNA is TGTGCCACCCAGAGGGAAAAACTGTTTTTT. J is TRBJ1-4 and V is TRBV28; no clear D gene. This CDR3 spans 10 amino acids. V gave up 10 bases and J gave up 8 bases, with 8 bases separating them. CDR1 MDHEN and CDR2 SYDVKM come from the germline V gene. The whole variable domain, remainder taken from reference TRBV28 and TRBJ1-4, is DVKVTQSSRYLVKRTGEKVFLECVQDMDHENMFWYRQDPGLGLRLIYFSYDVKMKEKGDIPEGYSVSREKKERFSLILESASTNQTSMYLCATQREKLFFGSGTQLSVL.

With regard to this clone: Other nucleotide sequences from this sample produce the same CDR3. The rearrangement links TRBV2 to TRBJ2-3; 12 nucleotides agree with TRBD2. Germline V gene sequence: CDR1 SNHLY, CDR2 FYNNEI. The J segment lost 2 bases and the V segment lost 6 bases, leaving 3 bases of the junction unmatched. The CDR3 extends over 15 amino acids. CDR3 sequence reads: CASRRLAGDTDTQYF. In DNA form, the CDR3 reads TGTGCCAGCAGGCGACTAGCGGGGGACACAGATACGCAGTATTTT.

As DNA, the CDR3 is TGTGCCAGCAGCTTAACTTTTGGGAAAGCCGGGGAGCTGTTTTTT. Protein sequence: CASSLTFGKAGELFF. V gene TRBV7-3 combines with J gene TRBJ2-2; D gene uncertain. The length of the CDR3 is 15 residues. CDR1 is SGHTA and CDR2 is FQGTGA in the germline V gene. V gave up 0 bases and J gave up 6 bases, with 11 bases separating them.

The rearrangement links TRBV4-1 to TRBJ1-4; D unclear. CDR3 size: 15 residues. The germline V gene encodes CDR1 MGHRA and CDR2 YSYEKL. Between the trimmed V and J ends, which lost 0 bases and 8 bases, there was a span of 13 bases. CDR3 sequence reads: CASSQERTPREKLFF. In DNA form, the CDR3 reads TGCGCCAGCAGCCAAGAACGGACTCCCAGAGAAAAACTGTTTTTT.

V gene TRBV10-2 combines with J gene TRBJ1-2; D gene unclear. Germline V gene sequence: CDR1 WSHSY, CDR2 SAAADI. V dropped 0 bases and J dropped 0 bases, with 14 bases sitting between them. CDR3 length: 17 residues. The CDR3 sequence is CASSESLGIFSNYGYTF. CDR3 bases: TGCGCCAGCAGTGAGTCGCTTGGGATCTTCTCTAACTATGGCTACACCTTC.

This chain connects TRBV5-1 to TRBJ2-7; 10 positions agree with TRBD1. This CDR3 is 15 amino acids long. Germline CDR1 is SGHRS and CDR2 is YFSETQ. Trimming at V came to 3 bases and at J to 5 bases, leaving 8 bases not matched to a gene. This CDR3 is CASSSHRDRGHEQYF. In nucleotides, the CDR3 is TGCGCCAGCAGCTCCCACCGGGACAGGGGCCACGAGCAGTACTTC.

The sample holds one count of this clone. The rearrangement joins TRBV30 to TRBJ2-3, with TRBD1 matching over 11 bases. The CDR3 covers 14 residues. The V gene end was trimmed by 3 bases and the J gene end by 7 bases; junction bases not matched to a gene: 6. Germline V CDR1 and CDR2: GTSNPN, SVGIG (reference sequence). The CDR3 DNA reads TGTGCCTGGAGGGGGACAGGGGGAACGAATACGCAGTATTTT. This translates into CAWRGTGGTNTQYF.

This chain uses TRBV7-9 with TRBJ1-3, with a weak D call TRBD1 (5 bases). Trimming pared 7 bases from V and 1 base from J, leaving 8 bases between. Germline CDR1 and CDR2: SEHNR and FQNEAQ (reference sequence). The CDR3 spans 13 residues. CDR3 sequence (DNA): TGTGCCAGCAAGACAGAGTCTGGAAACACCATATATTTT. It encodes CASKTESGNTIYF.

Remarks on this clone: Other DNA sequences in the same sample also yield this CDR3. This chain links TRBV30 with TRBJ1-2; possible D gene TRBD1, 5 bases. CDR1 GTSNPN and CDR2 SVGIG come from the germline V gene (reference sequence). V gave up 2 bases and J gave up 5 bases, with 12 bases separating them. The CDR3 consists of 13 residues. CDR3 sequence reads: CAWSPGTGYGYTF. CDR3 nucleotides: TGTGCCTGGAGTCCTGGGACGGGTTATGGCTACACCTTC. The full variable domain, in which reference TRBV30 and TRBJ1-2 provide the parts outside the CDR3, is SQTIHQWPATLVQPVGSPLSLECTVEGTSNPNLYWYRQAAGRGLQLLFYSVGIGQISSEVPQNLSASRPQDRQFILSSKKLLLSDSGFYLCAWSPGTGYGYTFGSGTRLTVV.